Presented here are 12 T cell receptor beta chains from one specimen sequenced in a study of blood T cell repertoires in COVID-19. TCRdb's copy holds only in-frame clones and misses some; the assay was immunoSEQ multiplex PCR. In the table there are fewer than 400,000 clones, 88% of which are singletons. Sequenced sample: PBMCs or T cells enriched from blood (not recorded which). These receptors were obtained from a man between 25 and 39 years old who had recovered from COVID-19.

This chain joins TRBV7-9 and TRBJ2-5; possible D gene TRBD2, 6 bases. The V gene's germline CDR1 is SEHNR and CDR2 FQNEAQ (reference sequence). The CDR3 consists of 15 residues. V shed 5 bases and J shed 6 bases, with 19 bases lying between them. The CDR3 nucleotides read TGTGCCAGCAGCCCTAGGACGGGAGTTGAGAAGACCCAGTACTTC. It specifies CASSPRTGVEKTQYF.

This sequence joins TRBV9 and TRBJ2-1, with D perhaps TRBD2 (5 bases). Germline CDR1 and CDR2: SGDLS and YYNGEE. This CDR3 region has 12 residues. V lost 2 bases and J lost 6, with 6 bases in between. The CDR3 spells CASSVGVNEQFF. The CDR3 region has the DNA TGTGCCAGCAGCGTCGGGGTCAATGAGCAGTTCTTC.

The chain uses TRBV2 and TRBJ2-1; D is unclear. CDR1 and CDR2 from the germline V gene are SNHLY and FYNNEI. V lost 1 base, J lost 0 bases, and 13 bases lay in between. The CDR3 spans 17 residues. DNA of the CDR3: TGTGCCAGCAGTGAAGTAAAACGCCTGAGCTCCTACAATGAGCAGTTCTTC. This translates into CASSEVKRLSSYNEQFF.

This clone occurred a few times. This chain links TRBV18 with TRBJ2-5; TRBD2 might be the D (6 bases). Germline V lookup: CDR1 KGHSH, CDR2 LQKENI. This CDR3 contains 15 residues. V gave up 2 bases and J gave up 4 bases, with 14 bases separating them. CDR3 nucleotides: TGTGCCAGCTCACCAACGGCGGCGGGGCTAGAGACCCAGTACTTC. Its protein product is CASSPTAAGLETQYF.

As for this clone: A read error may produce the germline difference seen at one junction end. The chain combines TRBV14 with TRBJ2-1, with D possibly being TRBD2 (6 bases). Germline assignment: CDR1 SGHDN and CDR2 FVKESK. The CDR3 runs 13 residues. CDR3 loop: CASSQVSPGLLLF. In DNA form, the CDR3 reads TGTGCCAGCAGCCAAGTGTCCCCGGGACTGTTACTCTTC.

The chain joins TRBV2 to TRBJ1-1; D may be TRBD1 (6 bases). Trimming shortened V by 1 base and J by 11 bases, and 8 bases separated the two germline ends. Germline CDR1 is SNHLY and CDR2 is FYNNEI. The CDR3 has 11 amino acids. The CDR3, as DNA: TGTGCCAGCAGTGAAGACAGGGACGCTTTCTTT. This gives the protein CASSEDRDAFF.

Only one count was recorded for this clone. The chain's CDR3 is CASSPRGWEKLFF. CDR3 bases: TGTGCCAGCAGCCCGCGGGGCTGGGAAAAACTGTTTTTT. The genes are TRBV9 and TRBJ1-4; D possibly corresponds to TRBD1 (5 bases). CDR3 size: 13 residues. CDR1 is SGDLS and CDR2 is YYNGEE in the germline V gene. Trimming removed 4 bases at V and 8 bases at J, with 12 bases between.

This rearrangement joins TRBV11-2 to TRBJ2-3; a possible D gene is TRBD2 (6 bases). CDR1 and CDR2 (germline): SGHAT, FQNNGV. CDR3 length: 15 amino acids. Between the trimmed V and J ends, which lost 2 bases and 2 bases, there was a span of 11 bases. CDR3 in DNA: TGTGCCAGCAGCTTATTGGAGGGGCACACAGATACGCAGTATTTT. This translates into CASSLLEGHTDTQYF. The full variable domain, in which reference TRBV11-2 and TRBJ2-3 provide the parts outside the CDR3, is EAGVAQSPRYKIIEKRQSVAFWCNPISGHATLYWYQQILGQGPKLLIQFQNNGVVDDSQLPKDRFSAERLKGVDSTLKIQPAKLEDSAVYLCASSLLEGHTDTQYFGPGTRLTVL.

This clone came up once. The CDR3 sequence is CASSEWVRDNYGYTF. The CDR3 DNA is TGCGCCAGCAGTGAGTGGGTCAGGGATAACTATGGCTACACCTTC. This chain joins TRBV10-1 and TRBJ1-2, with D tentatively TRBD1 (5 bases). Deletions cut 1 base from V and 1 base from J, with 10 bases between. The CDR3 extends over 15 amino acids. Per the germline V gene, CDR1 is WNHNN and CDR2 is SYGVQD (reference sequence).

CDR3 nucleotide sequence: TGTGCCAGCAAGTCAACAGGGGGTTTTGCCCACGAGCAGTACTTC. Its translation is CASKSTGGFAHEQYF. The gene calls are TRBV2 and TRBJ2-7; 8 nucleotides align to TRBD1. V gave up 7 bases and J gave up 5 bases; unmatched junction bases: 13. The germline CDR1 and CDR2 sequences are SNHLY and FYNNEI. CDR3 size: 15 residues.

This clone was detected only once. The rearrangement uses TRBV28 and TRBJ2-3, with 7 nucleotides matching TRBD2. Germline CDR1 MDHEN, CDR2 SYDVKM. This CDR3 is 16 amino acids long. With V trimmed by 4 bases and J by 3 bases, 10 bases remained unmatched. The CDR3 spells CASSSGLGRGTDTQYF. CDR3 sequence (DNA): TGTGCCAGCAGTTCCGGACTGGGGCGGGGGACAGATACGCAGTATTTT.

The V and J genes are TRBV27 and TRBJ2-5; a possible D gene is TRBD1 (6 bases). Germline V CDR1 and CDR2: MNHEY, SMNVEV (reference sequence). V shed 10 bases and J shed 2 bases, with 11 bases lying between them. The CDR3 extends over 12 amino acids. The CDR3 sequence is CAMYRAQETQYF. CDR3 bases: TGTGCCATGTACAGGGCGCAAGAGACCCAGTACTTC.